This T cell receptor (beta chain) was observed in a study of response to subunit inactivated influenza vaccine. Findings and limits, study-wide: Authors suggested few new T cells are recruited by each seasonal influenza vaccination.

TCRdb redid the calling of the RT-PCR reads with MiXCR, one entry per CDR3 protein. Of some 640,000 distinct CDR3 sequences in the sample, approximately 15% were seen once. To note about this clonotype: The antigen remains unidentified.

Germline CDR1 MGHDK, CDR2 SYGVNS. This CDR3 has 15 amino acids. J was trimmed by 7 bases and V by 0 bases; bases with no gene match: 5. The sequenced sample was PBMCs from blood, obtained around 15 days before vaccination. The chain has TRBV25-1 and TRBJ2-1, with TRBD1 identical over 8 bases. The origin of this receptor is a man in his fifties or sixties who received an inactivated influenza vaccine. DNA for the CDR3: TGTGCCAGCAGTGAATATGACAGGGGCGAGAATGAGCAGTTCTTC. Residues: CASSEYDRGENEQFF.